This TCR beta chain was profiled in a study of Graves' ophthalmopathy and Graves' hyperthyroidism (dated by TCRdb to the late 2010s). In the study overall: Peripheral blood samples were taken at the time of initial diagnosis, before any treatment was given. T-cell repertoires of thyroid tissue and blood were compared in 5 or 6 hyperthyroidism patients. Following sampling, methimazole starting at 30 mg daily was administered to hyperthyroidism patients, and high-dose intravenous methylprednisolone was administered to ophthalmopathy patients. For independent validation, a separate cohort was made up of fewer than 20 hyperthyroidism patients plus 17 patients who later progressed from hyperthyroidism to ophthalmopathy. TCR beta repertoire signatures were used to distinguish Graves' ophthalmopathy from Graves' hyperthyroidism and to predict progression to ophthalmopathy. The roughly 94 discovery patients were randomly divided into training and test sets at a 7:3 ratio. To explore V-J signatures distinguishing ophthalmopathy from hyperthyroidism, a discovery set of about 99 patients (roughly 45 ophthalmopathy, some 55 stable hyperthyroidism) was enrolled. In total, approximately 130 blood samples were TCR-sequenced: fewer than 50 ophthalmopathy, some 75 hyperthyroidism and about 17 hyperthyroidism-to-ophthalmopathy patients.

Stable hyperthyroidism was defined as no progression to ophthalmopathy within 18 months of follow-up. The hyperthyroidism patients were 18 to 65 years old and newly diagnosed, with a disease duration of less than 2 months. Patients were excluded if they had other autoimmune diseases, uncontrolled infections, pregnancy or lactation. Clinical symptoms, serum thyroxine, TRAb, thyroid ultrasound and orbital computed tomography formed the basis of the diagnosis. Using Ficoll-Paque density gradient centrifugation, PBMCs were isolated from less than 11 ml of fresh peripheral blood. Trizol reagent was used to extract the total RNA, and its quality was then checked on an Agilent 2100 Bioanalyzer. From a lookup of the germline V gene (reference sequence), CDR1 and CDR2 are LGHDT and YNNKEL. Relative to germline, V is 0 bases shorter and J is 0 bases shorter, with 8 bases between their ends. The CDR3 numbers 15 residues from cysteine through phenylalanine. Of the read, only the CDR3 DNA is kept; its 45 bases are in frame from base 1.

Study-wide conclusions, independent of this receptor: Ophthalmopathy was separated from stable hyperthyroidism by the 13-signature model with about 88% sensitivity and less than 82% specificity in cross-validation and with 80%/75% in the test set. In validation, the model predicted ophthalmopathy progression with over 60% sensitivity and approximately 75% specificity; roughly eleven predicted patients were CT-confirmed with GO in a median of about 7.1 months. Most expanded thyroid clonotypes with frequency above 0.001 were also detected in blood, suggesting blood repertoires may reflect the thyroid immune response. Sample size was not predetermined statistically, and investigators were not blinded to group allocation.

TCR beta CDR3 regions were amplified from RNA transcripts for repertoire sequencing. The first round of RT-PCR was done with HTBI primers and the Qiagen OneStep RT-PCR kit, and was followed by a second round of multiplex PCR, then size selection and purification. The libraries underwent paired-end sequencing with 100 bp reads on an Illumina HiSeq2000. Processing in the source paper ran as follows. SOAPnuke was used for read processing, and reads with adapters, uncalled bases, a mean Phred below 15, or no exact constant-primer or identifier match were discarded. COPE v1.2.5 was used to merge the high-quality paired reads. Clonotypes were defined as unique nucleotide sequences and were aligned to IMGT TRB V, D and J references using MiTCR v1.1. Only V-J combinations with frequency above 0.0001 were analysed, covering about 99% of repertoires. For each V-J combination, a TCR clonal expansion and chaos score was defined as F50 clonal expansion divided by the chaos observed in the TCRdist matrix. Welch's t-statistics and random forest were used to reduce features to over ten V-J combinations, which were fed into a naive Bayes classifier. The similarity between thyroid and blood repertoires was quantified using the Morisita-Horn index. The raw public data were reprocessed by TCRdb itself: fastp quality trimming at Q25, MiXCR clonotype calling, in-frame beta chains only. All rows with the same CDR3 protein become a single entry with the most common DNA and genes. TCRdb's processing, not the study's, gives the V and J calls here. This sample holds roughly 610,000 distinct CDR3 sequences; over 20% were observed only once. Approximately 7.7% of the sample is taken by the ten largest.

With respect to this clonotype: Its antigen is still unknown. The sample holds no much larger clone one base away, and base qualities are not on file.

The TCR was taken from a young woman with stable Graves' hyperthyroidism. Some clones in this sample may be carry-over from other donors' samples. Donor details come from another sample of the same person, matched by shared clones. The chain links TRBV3-1 with TRBJ2-5; the D gene is not confidently resolved. Sequenced material: peripheral blood. CDR3 loop: CASSQDLGYQETQYF. The nucleotide sequence reads TGTGCCAGCAGCCAAGATCTCGGGTACCAAGAGACCCAGTACTTC.